This TCR beta chain is from a study of T cell responses to AZD1222 COVID-19 vaccine. Study-level points and caveats: An increase in Spike-specific TCR breadth and depth was observed after two AZD1222 doses. Unmutated regions of variants are reportedly targeted by nearly half of spike-specific TCRs. Recipients of AZD1222 seropositive at baseline numbered only 5 or 6. None of the repertoires were sampled until the peak T cell response had passed.

Germline V gene sequence: CDR1 SQVTM, CDR2 ANQGSEA. The CDR3 runs to 12 residues. The V end lost 7 bases, the J end lost 2 bases, and 10 bases lay between the germline ends. As for this clone: The target antigen is unknown.

This table comes from immunoSEQ multiplex PCR, and its TCRdb copy is limited to in-frame clones, with some not included. The sample comprises over 130,000 clones, roughly 89% of which are singletons, and 7.5% rests with the top ten. J is TRBJ2-3 and V is TRBV29-1; TRBD1 is a possible D gene (5 bases). This clonotype was sampled from an adult who received the MenACWY meningococcal vaccine as a control. Sequencing used peripheral blood, obtained 28 days after the second dose of the MenACWY control vaccine. This CDR3 reads CSAQGPTDTQYF. The CDR3 DNA reads as TGCAGCGCGCAGGGTCCCACAGATACGCAGTATTTT.